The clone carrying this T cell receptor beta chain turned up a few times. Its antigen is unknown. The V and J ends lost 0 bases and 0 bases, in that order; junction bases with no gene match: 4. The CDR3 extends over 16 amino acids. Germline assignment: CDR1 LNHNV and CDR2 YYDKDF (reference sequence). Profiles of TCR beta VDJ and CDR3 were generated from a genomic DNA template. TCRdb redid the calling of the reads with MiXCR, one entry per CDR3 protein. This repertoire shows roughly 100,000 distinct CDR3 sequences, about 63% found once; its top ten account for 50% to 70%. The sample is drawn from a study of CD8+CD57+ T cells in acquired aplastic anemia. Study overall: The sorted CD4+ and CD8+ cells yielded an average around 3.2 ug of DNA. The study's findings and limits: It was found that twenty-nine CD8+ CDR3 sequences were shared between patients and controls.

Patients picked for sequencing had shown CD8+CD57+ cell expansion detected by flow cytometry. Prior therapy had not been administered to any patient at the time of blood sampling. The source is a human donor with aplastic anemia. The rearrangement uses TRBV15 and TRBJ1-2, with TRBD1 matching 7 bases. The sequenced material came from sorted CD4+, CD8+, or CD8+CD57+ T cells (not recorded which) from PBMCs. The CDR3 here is CATSRDRGGTNYGYTF. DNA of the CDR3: TGTGCCACCAGCAGAGACAGGGGGGGGACTAACTATGGCTACACCTTC.